This T cell receptor beta chain was identified in a study of control samples from healthy donors and cancer patients. Trimming pared 0 bases from V and 4 bases from J, leaving 9 bases between. The CDR3 contains 14 residues. Germline CDR1 and CDR2: MGHRA and YSYEKL. Some clones are missing from TCRdb's copy, which holds only in-frame ones; the method was immunoSEQ multiplex PCR. The sample contains about 200,000 clones, about 90% of which appear only once. Source material: blood. V gene TRBV4-1 combines with J gene TRBJ1-2; D call uncertain. The sequence was obtained from a man younger than 45 in good health. This CDR3 is CASSQEGRTYGYTF. CDR3 nucleotide sequence: TGCGCCAGCAGCCAAGAAGGGAGAACCTATGGCTACACCTTC.